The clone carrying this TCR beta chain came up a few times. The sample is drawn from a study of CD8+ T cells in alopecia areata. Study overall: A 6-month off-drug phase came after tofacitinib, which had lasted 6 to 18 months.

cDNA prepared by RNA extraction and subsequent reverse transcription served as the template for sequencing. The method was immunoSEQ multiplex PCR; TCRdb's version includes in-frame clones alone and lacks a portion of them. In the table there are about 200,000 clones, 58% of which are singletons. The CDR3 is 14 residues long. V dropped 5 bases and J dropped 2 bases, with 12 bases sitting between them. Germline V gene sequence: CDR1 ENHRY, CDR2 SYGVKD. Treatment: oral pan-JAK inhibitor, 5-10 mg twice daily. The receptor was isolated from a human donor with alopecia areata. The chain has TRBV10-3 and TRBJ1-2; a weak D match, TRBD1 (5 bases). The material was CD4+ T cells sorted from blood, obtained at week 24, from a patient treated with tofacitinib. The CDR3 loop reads CAISTQGANYGYTF. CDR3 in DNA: TGTGCCATCAGTACTCAAGGGGCGAACTATGGCTACACCTTC.